This is a list of T cell receptor beta chains from one sample in a study of T cell responses to AZD1222 COVID-19 vaccine. This table comes from immunoSEQ multiplex PCR, and its TCRdb copy is limited to in-frame clones, with some not included. The sample comprises some 88,000 clones, about nine tenths of which are singletons, and 5% to 6% rests with the top ten. Here the sequenced sample was peripheral blood, taken 28 days after the second AZD1222 dose. Receptor source: an adult who received the AZD1222 COVID-19 vaccine. Each CDR3 is given with its conserved first and last residue. D genes are given only for firm matches. Clone size is stated in some rows and not others, as once, few, many or a class when expanded.

-	TRBV9	-	TRBJ2-5	TGTGCCAGCAGCGTAGTAGGGACCTTCCAAGAGACCCAGTACTTC	CASSVVGTFQETQYF
-	TRBV19	-	TRBJ1-4	TGTGCCAGTAGTATTCGGCCGGCAACTAATGAAAAACTGTTTTTT	CASSIRPATNEKLFF
-	TRBV12-3/TRBV12-4	-	TRBJ1-4	TGTGCCAGCAGCAGGGGTCGTGAAAAACTGTTTTTT	CASSRGREKLFF
TRBD1	TRBV6-1	-	TRBJ2-7	TGTGCCAGCAGTTCGGACAGGGGGCAGTACGAGCAGTACTTC	CASSSDRGQYEQYF
-	TRBV5-5	-	TRBJ2-5	TGTGCCAGCAGCGACCGAAGAGTAACCCAAGAGACCCAGTACTTC	CASSDRRVTQETQYF
-	TRBV27	-	TRBJ1-2	TGTGCCAGCAGTTATCGAGGGGACCCCCGATATGGCTACACCTTC	CASSYRGDPRYGYTF
-	TRBV19	once	TRBJ1-1	TGTGCCAGTAGTCAGGGCTTGAACACTGAAGCTTTCTTT	CASSQGLNTEAFF
-	TRBV6-5	-	TRBJ1-2	TGTGCCAGCAGTTCCGGGGGAGGAAGCGGCTACACCTTC	CASSSGGGSGYTF
-	TRBV19	-	TRBJ1-6	TGTGCCAGTAGTGGGGGGCGGTCACAATCGAAACCCCTCCACTTT	CASSGGRSQSKPLHF
-	TRBV18	-	TRBJ2-7	TGTGCCAGCTCACCCTTGGGCAGCTACGAGCAGTACTTC	CASSPLGSYEQYF
-	TRBV4-3	-	TRBJ2-5	TGCGCCAGCAGCCAAGATACGGAAGAGACCCAGTACTTC	CASSQDTEETQYF
-	TRBV7-6	-	TRBJ2-5	TGTGCCAGCAGCTTGCGGCCAGAGACCCAGTACTTC	CASSLRPETQYF
TRBD1	TRBV6-1	-	TRBJ1-4	TGTGCCAGCAGTGAAGCTTGGACAGGGCATGAAAAACTGTTTTTT	CASSEAWTGHEKLFF
TRBD1	TRBV11-2	-	TRBJ2-7	TGTGCCAGCAGCTTTCCCCGGACAGGGGCCTACGAGCAGTACTTC	CASSFPRTGAYEQYF
-	TRBV14	-	TRBJ1-1	TGTGCCAGCAGCCCAATCTCGGGGAACACTGAAGCTTTCTTT	CASSPISGNTEAFF
-	TRBV15	-	TRBJ2-6	TGTGCCACCAGCACTCTTTCTGGGGCCAACGTCCTGACTTTC	CATSTLSGANVLTF
-	TRBV5-8	-	TRBJ1-5	TGTGCCAGCAGCGGTACAGGGAGGAGCAATCAGCCCCAGCATTTT	CASSGTGRSNQPQHF
TRBD1	TRBV6-5	-	TRBJ1-5	TGTGCCAGCAGTTTCACGACAGGGGGTCAGCCCCAGCATTTT	CASSFTTGGQPQHF
-	TRBV4-1	-	TRBJ1-4	TGCGCCAGCAGCCAAGGTATCAGACGCAATGAAAAACTGTTTTTT	CASSQGIRRNEKLFF
-	TRBV10-3	-	TRBJ1-1	TGTGCCACCGGGAGAACAGATTTGAACACTGAAGCTTTCTTT	CATGRTDLNTEAFF
-	TRBV11-2	-	TRBJ2-7	TGTGCCAGCAGTAGACTCCATAGTAGGGGGGAGCAGTACTTC	CASSRLHSRGEQYF
TRBD1	TRBV7-2	few	TRBJ2-1	TGTGCCAGCAGCAGACAGGGCAATGAGCAGTTCTTC	CASSRQGNEQFF
TRBD1	TRBV7-2	-	TRBJ1-4	TGTGCCAGCAGCCGGCGACAGGGGTCGAATGAAAAACTGTTTTTT	CASSRRQGSNEKLFF
-	TRBV6-6	-	TRBJ1-3	TGTGCCAGCAGCGGTAAATCGGCTGGAAACACCATATATTTT	CASSGKSAGNTIYF
TRBD1	TRBV28	-	TRBJ1-2	TGTGCCAGCAGTTTCTTCCTGGGACAGCACTATGGCTACACCTTC	CASSFFLGQHYGYTF
TRBD2	TRBV20-1	once	TRBJ2-1	TGCAGTGTCTGGACTAGTTCGGGTCCGTTCTTC	CSVWTSSGPFF
-	TRBV27	-	TRBJ1-3	TGTGCCAGCAGCGCGCAGGGGAATGGAAACACCATATATTTT	CASSAQGNGNTIYF
TRBD1	TRBV9	-	TRBJ1-3	TGTGCCAGCAGCGATGGACAGGGGGCAGCTGGAAACACCATATATTTT	CASSDGQGAAGNTIYF
-	TRBV19	few	TRBJ1-3	TGTGCCAGCCGTTACAGTATCCTCAGTCGGGGTTCAGGAAACACCATATATTTT	CASRYSILSRGSGNTIYF
TRBD1	TRBV5-5	-	TRBJ2-2	TGTGCCAGCAGCTGGGGGGCCCGGGACAGGGTCACCGGGGAGCTGTTTTTT	CASSWGARDRVTGELFF
-	TRBV27	-	TRBJ2-1	TGTGCCAGCAGTTTATCGGGGGGGCCCAATGAGCAGTTCTTC	CASSLSGGPNEQFF
-	TRBV3-1/TRBV3-2	-	TRBJ2-7	TGTGCCAGCAGCCAAGATAGACAGCCCTCCTACGAGCAGTACTTC	CASSQDRQPSYEQYF
-	TRBV11-2	-	TRBJ2-2	TGTGCCAGCAGCTTAGCCGGGGAGCTGTTTTTT	CASSLAGELFF
-	TRBV24-1	-	TRBJ1-1	TGTGCCACCAGTGGGGCCTGGCGGGGGCGGGCGACTGAAGCTTTCTTT	CATSGAWRGRATEAFF
-	TRBV29-1	-	TRBJ1-1	TGCAGCGTTGAAGATCCAGCGGACACGACGAACACTGAAGCTTTCTTT	CSVEDPADTTNTEAFF
-	TRBV7-2	-	TRBJ1-5	TGTGCCAGCAGCTTAGTGGCTGGTCAGCCCCAGCATTTT	CASSLVAGQPQHF
-	TRBV3-1/TRBV3-2	-	TRBJ2-7	TGTGCCAGCAGCCAAGGGGCAGGAAATCAGGAGCAGTACTTC	CASSQGAGNQEQYF
-	TRBV7-8	once	TRBJ1-4	TGTGCCAGCAGCCCCCGGACGGGTGCAACTAATGAAAAACTGTTTTTT	CASSPRTGATNEKLFF
-	TRBV25-1	-	TRBJ2-1	TGTGCCAGCACCCCGGGCAGGGCCCTTTACAATGAGCAGTTCTTC	CASTPGRALYNEQFF
TRBD1	TRBV7-9	-	TRBJ1-3	TGTGCCAGCAGCAAACAGGGGGGATTTGGAAACACCATATATTTT	CASSKQGGFGNTIYF
-	TRBV7-9	-	TRBJ2-7	TGTGCCAGCAGCTTAGCTGGGGAGCAGTACTTC	CASSLAGEQYF
-	TRBV18	-	TRBJ1-1	TGTGCCAGCTCACCGGCCAACAGGAACACTGAAGCTTTCTTT	CASSPANRNTEAFF
-	TRBV7-3	-	TRBJ2-5	TGTGCCAGCAGCCTAGACCCGGGGAGAGAGACCCAGTACTTC	CASSLDPGRETQYF
-	TRBV20-1	-	TRBJ1-6	TGCAGTGCTAGTCTTGGGGGTTTTAATTCACCCCTCCACTTT	CSASLGGFNSPLHF
-	TRBV2	-	TRBJ1-2	TGTGCCAGCAGGGGGGAGGGGGAAGCTGCCTATGGCTACACCTTC	CASRGEGEAAYGYTF
-	TRBV7-9	-	TRBJ1-4	TGTGCCAGCAGCCTACACACAGCAACTAATGAAAAACTGTTTTTT	CASSLHTATNEKLFF
-	TRBV19	-	TRBJ2-7	TGTGCCAGTAGTAGGGATCAGGGCCGCTACGAGCAGTACTTC	CASSRDQGRYEQYF
TRBD1	TRBV2	-	TRBJ2-5	TGTGCCAGCAGTGACAAACAGGGGGCGAGAGAGACCCAGTACTTC	CASSDKQGARETQYF
-	TRBV5-6	-	TRBJ2-7	TGTGCCAGCAGCAAATGGGGAGCAGGGGTTTACGAGCAGTACTTC	CASSKWGAGVYEQYF
TRBD2	TRBV7-2	-	TRBJ2-3	TGTGCCAGCAGCTTAGGGGACTACACAGATACGCAGTATTTT	CASSLGDYTDTQYF
TRBD2	TRBV5-4	-	TRBJ2-1	TGTGCCAGCAGCGATAGGACTAGCGGTAACGAGCAGTTCTTC	CASSDRTSGNEQFF
-	TRBV6-1	-	TRBJ1-4	TGTGCCAGCAGTGATGGGATCGGGAATGAAAAACTGTTTTTT	CASSDGIGNEKLFF
-	TRBV2	-	TRBJ2-2	TGTGCCAGCAAGAGAGAGACGGGAAGCACCGGGGAGCTGTTTTTT	CASKRETGSTGELFF
TRBD2	TRBV7-9	-	TRBJ2-3	TGTGCCAGCAGCTCCGGGGGGGGGCGTGCAGATACGCAGTATTTT	CASSSGGGRADTQYF
-	TRBV6-5	-	TRBJ1-1	TGTGCCAGCGTTATTGAAGGATCAAACCAAGCTTTCTTT	CASVIEGSNQAFF
TRBD1	TRBV5-3	-	TRBJ2-2	TGTGCCAGAAGCCAGACAGGGGTCAACAACACCGGGGAGCTGTTTTTT	CARSQTGVNNTGELFF
-	TRBV7-9	-	TRBJ2-1	TGTGCCAGCAGCCTCGTTGGTTCTGGTAATGAGCAGTTCTTC	CASSLVGSGNEQFF
-	TRBV11-2	-	TRBJ1-2	TGTGCCAGCAGCTTTCTGGGAGCCAATGGCTACACCTTC	CASSFLGANGYTF
-	TRBV10-2	-	TRBJ1-2	TGCGCCAGCAGTGAGTCGGGGGGATATGGCTACACCTTC	CASSESGGYGYTF